The 31 T cell receptor beta chains below all came from one sample that was sequenced in a study of PD-1 blockade in classical Hodgkin lymphoma. The data were produced by immunoSEQ multiplex PCR, yet TCRdb's version contains in-frame clones alone and is incomplete. The sample shows 2,000 or so clones, approximately 84% of them seen only once. All the patients suffered relapse after autologous stem cell transplantation, and brentuximab vedotin exposure differed. Thawed PBMCs underwent magnetic negative selection to obtain purified CD8+ T cells. The material sequenced was CD8+ T cells from blood, taken at baseline. These receptors were obtained from a human donor with classical Hodgkin lymphoma.

The chain has TRBV6-6 and TRBJ2-1; D is ambiguous. Between the trimmed V and J ends, which lost 2 bases and 4 bases, there was a span of 3 bases. Germline V CDR1 and CDR2: MNHNY, SVGAGI (reference sequence). This CDR3 spans 12 amino acids. CDR3 protein: CASSYSYNEQFF. DNA of the CDR3: TGTGCCAGCAGTTACAGTTACAATGAGCAGTTCTTC.

The chain employs TRBV5-1 and TRBJ2-7; 14 positions agree with TRBD2. Trimming cost V 3 bases and J 4 bases; bases outside gene matches: 12. The CDR3 length is 18 residues. Germline lookup yields CDR1 SGHRS and CDR2 YFSETQ. CDR3 in DNA: TGCGCCAGCAGCTCCCGGGACAGGGGACTAGCGGGAGTATACGAGCAGTACTTC. The encoded protein is CASSSRDRGLAGVYEQYF.

This chain links TRBV10-3 with TRBJ2-5; D not resolved. From germline, CDR1 is ENHRY and CDR2 SYGVKD. Trimming removed 4 bases from V and 3 bases from J, with 15 bases in between. The length of the CDR3 is 15 residues. CDR3 in DNA: TGTGCCATCAGTGTTTCCCAGGAGCTTAAAGAGACCCAGTACTTC. This translates into CAISVSQELKETQYF.

The chain links TRBV6-5 to TRBJ2-7; 14 nucleotides match TRBD2. Losses at the gene ends were 10 bases for V and 3 bases for J; bases not matched to a gene: 5. CDR3 length: 14 residues. CDR1 is MNHEY and CDR2 is SVGAGI in the germline V gene. This CDR3 is CATGTSGGIYEQYF. CDR3 nucleotide sequence: TGTGCCACCGGGACTAGCGGGGGTATCTACGAGCAGTACTTC.

V usage is TRBV27 and J usage is TRBJ2-1; D possibly corresponds to TRBD1 (6 bases). The germline CDR1 and CDR2 sequences are MNHEY and SMNVEV (reference sequence). The V end was cut by 5 bases, the J end by 7 bases, with 9 bases between. CDR3 length: 12 amino acids. Here the CDR3 DNA reads TGTGCCAGCAGTATACAGGGTAATGAGCAGTTCTTC. Its translation: CASSIQGNEQFF.

This rearrangement joins TRBV9 to TRBJ2-5; D is uncertain. V was pared by 0 bases and J by 4 bases, with 13 bases between. Germline values: CDR1 SGDLS, CDR2 YYNGEE. The CDR3 has 15 amino acids. CDR3 in DNA: TGTGCCAGCAGCGTAGAGTATCTGCCCGGAGAGACCCAGTACTTC. Its translation: CASSVEYLPGETQYF.

The chain recombines TRBV6-1 with TRBJ1-5; D perhaps matches TRBD1 (6 bases). V lost 6 bases to trimming and J lost 0 bases, with 9 bases between them. Germline-derived CDR1 and CDR2 are MNHNS and SASEGT. The CDR3 totals 14 residues. The CDR3 DNA reads TGTGCCAGCAGACAGGGTTATAGCAATCAGCCCCAGCATTTT. It yields the protein CASRQGYSNQPQHF.

V gene TRBV6-5 combines with J gene TRBJ2-7; 11 positions match TRBD2. There are 15 residues in the CDR3. Trimming at V came to 2 bases and at J to 1 base, leaving 1 base not matched to a gene. Germline CDR1 reads MNHEY; CDR2 reads SVGAGI. The CDR3 loop reads CASSYLAGGSYEQYF. The DNA of the CDR3 is TGTGCCAGCAGTTACCTAGCGGGAGGATCCTACGAGCAGTACTTC.

CDR3 DNA sequence: TGCGCCAGCAGCTTGGCCGGGCCTGAAGCTTTCTTT. Translated: CASSLAGPEAFF. V usage is TRBV5-1 and J usage is TRBJ1-1, with D hard to call. V was trimmed by 0 bases and J by 6 bases, leaving 6 bases between them. CDR3 size: 12 residues. Germline assignment: CDR1 SGHRS and CDR2 YFSETQ. Variable domain in full (rest from reference TRBV5-1 and TRBJ1-1): KAGVTQTPRYLIKTRGQQVTLSCSPISGHRSVSWYQQTPGQGLQFLFEYFSETQRNKGNFPGRFSGRQFSNSRSEMNVSTLELGDSALYLCASSLAGPEAFFGQGTRLTVV.

This clone has a single count. The chain combines TRBV10-3 with TRBJ2-7; 10 bases are a match to TRBD2. This CDR3 is 14 amino acids long. With 2 bases clipped from V and 7 bases from J, the junction kept 5 bases outside the gene matches. CDR1 ENHRY and CDR2 SYGVKD come from the germline V gene. The CDR3 region has the DNA TGTGCCATCAGTGAGACGCTAGCGGGGGAGGAGCAGTACTTC. Its translation: CAISETLAGEEQYF.

The chain combines TRBV5-8 with TRBJ1-2, with unresolved D. V lost 2 bases to trimming and J lost 8 bases, with 4 bases between them. Germline-derived CDR1 and CDR2 are SGHTS and YDEGEE. This CDR3 has 10 amino acids. The CDR3, as DNA: TGTGCCAGCAGCTTTGTAGGCTACACCTTC. Protein: CASSFVGYTF.

V usage is TRBV5-6 and J usage is TRBJ1-3; no clear D gene. The germline V and J ends were trimmed by 1 base and 1 base, with 12 bases remaining between them. The CDR3 is made up of 16 amino acids. Germline V gene lookup returns CDR1 SGHDT and CDR2 YYEEEE. In nucleotides, the CDR3 is TGTGCCAGCAGCTTGTTGGCAGGCCTTTCTGGAAACACCATATATTTT. It is translated as CASSLLAGLSGNTIYF.

This chain connects TRBV30 to TRBJ2-7; D unclear. The CDR3 has 13 amino acids. Trimming stripped 1 base from V and 0 bases from J, with 7 bases between. In germline, CDR1 is GTSNPN, CDR2 SVGIG (reference sequence). CDR3 bases: TGTGCCTGGAGTGACAGCTTCTCCTACGAGCAGTACTTC. Translating gives CAWSDSFSYEQYF.

The V call is TRBV9, the J call TRBJ1-2; D uncertain. The V and J ends lost 5 bases and 4 bases respectively, with 18 bases between them. CDR1 and CDR2 from the germline V gene are SGDLS and YYNGEE. CDR3 length equals 15 residues. The DNA of the CDR3 is TGTGCCAGCAGTGTATCCCAGGTACAAGGCTATGGCTACACCTTC. It yields the protein CASSVSQVQGYGYTF. Filled out from reference TRBV9 and TRBJ1-2, the complete variable domain reads DSGVTQTPKHLITATGQRVTLRCSPRSGDLSVYWYQQSLDQGLQFLIQYYNGEERAKGNILERFSAQQFPDLHSELNLSSLELGDSALYFCASSVSQVQGYGYTFGSGTRLTVV.

This chain connects TRBV19 to TRBJ1-1; tentatively, D is TRBD1 (5 bases). The V end lost 5 bases, the J end lost 2 bases, and 9 bases lay between the germline ends. The length of the CDR3 is 13 residues. CDR1 and CDR2 from the germline V gene are LNHDA and SQIVND (reference sequence). The CDR3 region is CASSSGPNTEAFF. CDR3 nucleotides: TGTGCCAGTAGTTCAGGGCCTAACACTGAAGCTTTCTTT. Using reference TRBV19 and TRBJ1-1 for the parts outside the CDR3, the full variable domain is DGGITQSPKYLFRKEGQNVTLSCEQNLNHDAMYWYRQDPGQGLRLIYYSQIVNDFQKGDIAEGYSVSREKKESFPLTVTSAQKNPTAFYLCASSSGPNTEAFFGQGTRLTVV.

This clone was observed a single time. This chain links TRBV6-5 with TRBJ2-1; TRBD1 agrees at 10 bases. This CDR3 spans 13 amino acids. Germline CDR1 is MNHEY and CDR2 is SVGAGI. V trimming: 4 bases; J trimming: 9 bases; junction bases outside the gene matches: 3. CDR3 in amino acids: CASSSGQGTEQFF. CDR3 nucleotides: TGTGCCAGCAGTTCGGGACAGGGGACTGAGCAGTTCTTC.

The chain is built from TRBV23-1 and TRBJ2-7; 8 bases fit TRBD2. Being an ORF, TRBV23-1 has a function that is uncertain. V shed 2 bases and J 2 bases; nucleotides not matched to a gene: 11. CDR3 length: 17 amino acids. CDR3 coding DNA: TGCGCCAGCAGTCAAAGCGGGGGACTAAAGGCGGCCTACGAGCAGTACTTC. Protein sequence: CASSQSGGLKAAYEQYF.

J is TRBJ1-5 and V is TRBV19; D gene ambiguous. CDR3 length: 15 residues. The ends were cut back, 6 bases at V and 1 base at J, with 13 bases in the middle. Germline-derived CDR1 and CDR2 are LNHDA and SQIVND (reference sequence). The CDR3: CASRWAGESNQPQHF. CDR3 sequence (DNA): TGTGCCAGTAGGTGGGCCGGGGAAAGCAATCAGCCCCAGCATTTT.

The J gene is TRBJ1-6, the V gene TRBV19; 8 bases line up with TRBD1. The CDR3 has 15 residues. The germline V gene encodes CDR1 LNHDA and CDR2 SQIVND (reference sequence). V was pared by 3 bases and J by 10 bases, with 8 bases of the junction left unmatched. The CDR3 nucleotides read TGTGCCAGTAGTATCCTTGACAGGGGTCGGTCACCCCTCCACTTT. It translates to CASSILDRGRSPLHF.

The chain is built from TRBV28 and TRBJ2-5, with D possibly TRBD2 on 6 matching bases. Per the germline V gene, CDR1 is MDHEN and CDR2 is SYDVKM. The CDR3 sequence is 13 residues long. V was cut by 7 bases and J by 5 bases, with 14 bases left in between. This CDR3 is CASTRGLRETQYF. CDR3 DNA: TGTGCCAGCACCCGGGGACTTAGGGAGACCCAGTACTTC.

The chain carries TRBV4-3 and TRBJ2-5; no firm D call. Germline CDR1 and CDR2: LGHNA and YSLEER. V was clipped by 0 bases and J by 1 base, with 15 bases between them. This CDR3 is built from 17 residues. The CDR3 coding sequence is TGCGCCAGCAGCCAAGATTCCGGGTTGCGGCGCCAAGAGACCCAGTACTTC. Amino acids: CASSQDSGLRRQETQYF.

Notes on this clone: A junction end diverges from the germline sequence, so it may reflect a read error. For the CDR3, the DNA is TGTGCCAGCAGTGAAGGCCAGCGGGGGGGCGATACTGACTTC. It translates to CASSEGQRGGDTDF. The rearrangement joins TRBV6-1 to TRBJ2-7; TRBD2 matches 10 bases. The CDR3 is 14 amino acids. The germline V gene encodes CDR1 MNHNS and CDR2 SASEGT.

The chain uses TRBV2 and TRBJ1-2, with 9 bases aligning to TRBD1. From germline, CDR1 is SNHLY and CDR2 FYNNEI. V shed 5 bases, J shed 4 bases, and the junction held 2 bases outside the gene matches. This CDR3 has 13 residues. This CDR3 is CASSPQGAYGYTF. CDR3 in DNA: TGTGCCAGCAGTCCACAGGGGGCCTATGGCTACACCTTC.

This clone was found once. The V call is TRBV7-9, the J call TRBJ2-1, with D tentatively TRBD2 (6 bases). CDR1 is SEHNR, CDR2 FQNEAQ, per germline (reference sequence). This CDR3 has 15 residues. The germline V and J ends were trimmed by 5 bases and 2 bases, with 13 bases remaining between them. The DNA for the CDR3 is TGTGCCAGCAGCCCGACTAGTGTGGCCTACAATGAGCAGTTCTTC. Translated: CASSPTSVAYNEQFF.

A single count supports this clone. The rearrangement joins TRBV11-3 to TRBJ2-2, with 7 nucleotides matching TRBD1. This CDR3 has 15 residues. Germline V lookup: CDR1 SGHNT, CDR2 YENEEA. The V and J ends lost 4 bases and 1 base, in that order; junction bases with no gene match: 3. CDR3 nucleotide sequence: TGTGCCAGCAGCTCCCGGGACAGGAACACCGGGGAGCTGTTTTTT. It specifies CASSSRDRNTGELFF. Drawing the rest from reference TRBV11-3 and TRBJ2-2, the complete variable domain is EAGVVQSPRYKIIEKKQPVAFWCNPISGHNTLYWYLQNLGQGPELLIRYENEEAVDDSQLPKDRFSAERLKGVDSTLKIQPAELGDSAVYLCASSSRDRNTGELFFGEGSRLTVL.

This clone was observed a few times. This rearrangement joins TRBV10-1 to TRBJ1-3; no definite D call. The CDR3 has 14 residues. The germline gives CDR1 WNHNN, CDR2 SYGVQD (reference sequence). The V end lost 6 bases, the J end lost 3 bases, and 12 bases lay between the germline ends. This chain's CDR3 is CASSDPAGGNTIYF. CDR3 DNA sequence: TGCGCCAGCAGCGACCCCGCAGGTGGAAACACCATATATTTT.

The chain combines TRBV4-1 with TRBJ2-3, with TRBD2 matching over 7 bases. The CDR3 has 16 amino acids. V dropped 0 bases and J dropped 2; count of bases not matched to a gene: 5. Germline V lookup: CDR1 MGHRA, CDR2 YSYEKL. The CDR3, as DNA: TGCGCCAGCAGCCAAGAAGCGGGAACGACCACAGATACGCAGTATTTT. Protein: CASSQEAGTTTDTQYF.

This chain links TRBV2 with TRBJ2-7; a weak D match, TRBD2 (6 bases). The CDR3 extends over 12 amino acids. The V and J ends lost 4 bases and 4 bases respectively, with 8 bases between them. The germline gives CDR1 SNHLY, CDR2 FYNNEI. The CDR3: CASSGRGYEQYF. The CDR3, as DNA: TGTGCCAGCAGTGGGAGGGGATACGAGCAGTACTTC.

V usage is TRBV6-1 and J usage is TRBJ2-7, with 7 nucleotides matching TRBD1. The germline V gene has CDR1 MNHNS and CDR2 SASEGT. Unmatched junction bases numbered 6, after V lost 4 bases and J lost 3 bases. The CDR3 length is 14 residues. CDR3 DNA sequence: TGTGCCAGCAGTGGACAGGGTACAGGCTACGAGCAGTACTTC. It specifies CASSGQGTGYEQYF.

This clone was seen a handful of times. The chain has TRBV6-5 and TRBJ2-7, with D possibly TRBD2 on 6 matching bases. CDR1 and CDR2 from the germline V gene are MNHEY and SVGAGI. The CDR3 totals 13 residues. V lost 6 bases to trimming and J lost 7 bases, with 16 bases between them. CDR3: CASSPGSQGEQYF. CDR3 in DNA: TGTGCCAGCAGCCCCGGGAGTCAGGGTGAGCAGTACTTC.

The V gene is TRBV29-1, the J gene TRBJ1-2, with D uncertain. CDR1 SQVTM and CDR2 ANQGSEA come from the germline V gene. CDR3 length equals 11 residues. Trimming removed 7 bases at V and 1 base at J, with 7 bases between. DNA for the CDR3: TGCAGCGCTCTGATTAACTATGGCTACACCTTC. Translated: CSALINYGYTF. Using reference TRBV29-1 and TRBJ1-2 for the parts outside the CDR3, the full variable domain is SAVISQKPSRDICQRGTSLTIQCQVDSQVTMMFWYRQQPGQSLTLIATANQGSEATYESGFVIDKFPISRPNLTFSTLTVSNMSPEDSSIYLCSALINYGYTFGSGTRLTVV.